This is a list of T cell receptor beta chains from one sample in a study of blood T cell repertoires in COVID-19. Profiled with immunoSEQ multiplex PCR; TCRdb holds only in-frame clones, not every one. The sample lists 65,000 to 85,000 clones, approximately 86% seen once, with about 6.5% in the top ten. Sequencing was performed on peripheral blood. The receptor source for this set is a man of 80 years or more with COVID-19, enrolled during active disease. The CDR3 runs from the conserved cysteine through the conserved F or W. D genes are given only for firm matches. Rows give clone size only sometimes, using once, few, many, or a class for an expanded clone.

d_call,v_call,clone_size,cdr3_length,j_call,cdr3_nt,cdr3_aa
.,TRBV19,.,14,TRBJ1-5,TGTGCCAGTTCTAACCTGAGGGACAATCAGCCCCAGCATTTT,CASSNLRDNQPQHF
.,TRBV6-5,.,14,TRBJ1-4,TGTGCCAGCAGAAAGGGGGCAACTAATGAAAAACTGTTTTTT,CASRKGATNEKLFF
.,TRBV4-1,.,19,TRBJ1-2,TGCGCCAGCAGCCCAAGATCATCAGGGGCCCTATCCTATCACTATGGCTACACCTTC,CASSPRSSGALSYHYGYTF
.,TRBV6-1,few,12,TRBJ1-1,TGTGCCAGCAGTGAACGAGGGGGGGGAGCTTTCTTT,CASSERGGGAFF
.,TRBV11-3,.,14,TRBJ1-1,TGTGCCAGCAGCTTTTTGAGCTTGAACACTGAAGCTTTCTTT,CASSFLSLNTEAFF
.,TRBV2,few,13,TRBJ1-2,TGTGCCAGCAGTGAGGGGGGGACCCATGGCTACACCTTC,CASSEGGTHGYTF
.,TRBV9,.,14,TRBJ1-5,TGTGCCAGCAATATGGGCGGGAGAAATCAGCCCCAGCATTTT,CASNMGGRNQPQHF
TRBD2,TRBV28,.,13,TRBJ2-1,TGTGCCAGCAGCCTGACTAGCTCTGCTGAGCAGTTCTTC,CASSLTSSAEQFF
.,TRBV18,.,13,TRBJ1-1,TGTGCCTCCATGGGGTTCAGGGACACTGAAGCTTTCTTT,CASMGFRDTEAFF
.,TRBV7-8,.,13,TRBJ1-5,TGTGCCAGCAGCTACTCTGGCAATCAGCCCCAGCATTTT,CASSYSGNQPQHF
.,TRBV3-1/TRBV3-2,few,15,TRBJ2-5,TGTGCCAGCAGCCAAGATCGCCCGACTAGTGGGACCCAGTACTTC,CASSQDRPTSGTQYF
.,TRBV3-1/TRBV3-2,once,11,TRBJ2-5,TGTGCCAGCAGCCACGGGGAGACCCAGTACTTC,CASSHGETQYF
.,TRBV7-2,.,15,TRBJ2-1,TGTGCCAGCAGCTGGGGGGGGCCCTCCTACAATGAGCAGTTCTTC,CASSWGGPSYNEQFF
.,TRBV4-3,.,14,TRBJ2-5,TGCGCCAGCAGCCAAGAAAAGGGGTTCCCTCCCCAGTACTTC,CASSQEKGFPPQYF
.,TRBV7-8,.,14,TRBJ1-2,TGTGCCAGCAGTCCCTCGCAGGGCCTCTATGGCTACACCTTC,CASSPSQGLYGYTF
TRBD2,TRBV10-3,once,15,TRBJ2-3,TGTGCCGGGGGGGGAGCCGCGACCGGGTCAGTTACGCAGTATTTT,CAGGGAATGSVTQYF
.,TRBV6-6,once,14,TRBJ2-1,TGTGCCATCTCCTCGGGGTCCCCCTACAATGAGCAGTTCTTC,CAISSGSPYNEQFF
TRBD1,TRBV6-6,.,16,TRBJ1-4,TGTGCCAGCAGTCCCCCGACAGGGCGAGGAGAGGAAAAACTGTTTTTT,CASSPPTGRGEEKLFF
.,TRBV5-5,.,17,TRBJ2-3,TGTGCCAGCAGCTTGGCCCACAGGGCGCGTAGCACAGATACGCAGTATTTT,CASSLAHRARSTDTQYF
.,TRBV4-1,.,13,TRBJ2-2,TGCGCCAGCAGCCAAGCAGGGGCCGGGGAGCTGTTTTTT,CASSQAGAGELFF
TRBD1,TRBV5-1,.,16,TRBJ2-1,TGCGCCAGCAGCTTGGCCGGGACAGGGCACTACAATGAGCAGTTCTTC,CASSLAGTGHYNEQFF
.,TRBV5-1,once,15,TRBJ1-4,TGCGCCAGCAGCTTTAATTCTGGGAGTAATGAAAAACTGTTTTTT,CASSFNSGSNEKLFF
TRBD1,TRBV19,.,15,TRBJ1-4,TGTGCCAGTAGTCCCCACGACAGGGCCCTACCCCGACTGTTTTTT,CASSPHDRALPRLFF
.,TRBV9,.,17,TRBJ2-2,TGTGCCAGCAGCGTAGCTACAGGAAGGGGCGCAACCGGGGAGCTGTTTTTT,CASSVATGRGATGELFF
.,TRBV3-1/TRBV3-2,.,15,TRBJ1-5,TGTGCCAGCAGCCAAGGACAGACCTCCAATCAGCCCCAGCATTTT,CASSQGQTSNQPQHF
TRBD2,TRBV7-8,.,17,TRBJ2-1,TGTGCCAGCAGCCGACTTGTTTTGCTAGCGGGGGGCAATGAGCAGTTCTTC,CASSRLVLLAGGNEQFF
TRBD1,TRBV5-4,few,15,TRBJ1-2,TGTGCCAGCAGCCTAGACAGGGCGGTATTTTATGGCTACACCTTC,CASSLDRAVFYGYTF
.,TRBV7-3,.,15,TRBJ1-4,TGTGCCAGCAGCCAAGGGGCAGCCCCTGGTGAAAAACTGTTTTTT,CASSQGAAPGEKLFF
TRBD2,TRBV6-5,.,15,TRBJ2-7,TGTGCCAGCAGCACTACCACTAGCGGCTCCTACGAGCAGTACTTC,CASSTTTSGSYEQYF
TRBD1,TRBV5-4,few,15,TRBJ1-1,TGTGCCAGCAGCGCGCCGGACAGGGGGCACTCTGAAGCTTTCTTT,CASSAPDRGHSEAFF
.,TRBV5-1,.,16,TRBJ1-1,TGCGCCAGCAGCTTGGGAGCAGGGATTGAGAACACTGAAGCTTTCTTT,CASSLGAGIENTEAFF